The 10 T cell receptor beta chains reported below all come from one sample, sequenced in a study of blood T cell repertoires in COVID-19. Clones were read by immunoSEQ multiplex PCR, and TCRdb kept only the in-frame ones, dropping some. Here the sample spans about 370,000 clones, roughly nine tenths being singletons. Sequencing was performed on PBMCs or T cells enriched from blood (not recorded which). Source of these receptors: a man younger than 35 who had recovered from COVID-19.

Here the CDR3 reads CASSIQGALYEQYF. In DNA, the CDR3 is TGTGCCAGCAGCATACAGGGGGCTCTCTACGAGCAGTACTTC. J is TRBJ2-7 and V is TRBV5-6; 9 positions match TRBD1. Germline-derived CDR1 and CDR2 are SGHDT and YYEEEE. V gave up 4 bases and J gave up 3 bases; unmatched junction bases: 5. CDR3 size: 14 residues.

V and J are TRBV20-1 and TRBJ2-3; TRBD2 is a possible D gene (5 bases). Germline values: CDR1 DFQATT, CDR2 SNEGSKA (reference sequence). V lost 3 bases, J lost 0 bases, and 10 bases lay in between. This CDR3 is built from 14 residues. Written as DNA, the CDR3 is TGCAGTGCTAGTATGGGGAGTAGCACAGATACGCAGTATTTT. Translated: CSASMGSSTDTQYF.

The CDR3 bases are TGTGCCAGCAGCTTAGAACAGATCACTGAAGCTTTCTTT. As protein: CASSLEQITEAFF. The chain recombines TRBV13 with TRBJ1-1; no reliable D call. From germline, CDR1 is PRHDT and CDR2 FYEKMQ (reference sequence). V was trimmed by 1 base and J by 4 bases, leaving 7 bases between them. This CDR3 is built from 13 residues.

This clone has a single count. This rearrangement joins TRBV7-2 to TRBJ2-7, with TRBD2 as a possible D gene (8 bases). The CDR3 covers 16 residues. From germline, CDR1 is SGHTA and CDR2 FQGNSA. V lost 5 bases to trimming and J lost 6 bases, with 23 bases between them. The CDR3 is CASSLNRGSGISEQYF. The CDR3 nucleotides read TGTGCCAGCAGCCTGAACAGGGGTAGCGGGATTTCCGAGCAGTACTTC.

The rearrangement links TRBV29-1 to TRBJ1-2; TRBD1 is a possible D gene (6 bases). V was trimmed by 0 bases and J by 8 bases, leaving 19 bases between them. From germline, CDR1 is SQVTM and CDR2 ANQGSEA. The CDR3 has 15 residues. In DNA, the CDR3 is TGCAGCGTTGAAGATGGTTTGCCAGGGGCGGAAGGCTACACCTTC. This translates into CSVEDGLPGAEGYTF.

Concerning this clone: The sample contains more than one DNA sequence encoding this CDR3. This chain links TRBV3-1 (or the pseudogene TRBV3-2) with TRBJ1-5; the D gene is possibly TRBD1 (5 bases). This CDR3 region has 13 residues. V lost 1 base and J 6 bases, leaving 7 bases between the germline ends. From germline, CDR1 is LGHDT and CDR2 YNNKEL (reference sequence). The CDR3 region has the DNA TGTGCCAGCAGCCAAGGGGGGGGTCAGCCCCAGCATTTT. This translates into CASSQGGGQPQHF.

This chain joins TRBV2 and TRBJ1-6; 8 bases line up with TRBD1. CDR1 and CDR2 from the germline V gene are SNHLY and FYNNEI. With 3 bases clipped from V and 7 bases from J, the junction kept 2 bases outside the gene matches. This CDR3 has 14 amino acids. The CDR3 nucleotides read TGTGCCAGCAGTGACGGACAGGGCAATTCACCCCTCCACTTT. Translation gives CASSDGQGNSPLHF.

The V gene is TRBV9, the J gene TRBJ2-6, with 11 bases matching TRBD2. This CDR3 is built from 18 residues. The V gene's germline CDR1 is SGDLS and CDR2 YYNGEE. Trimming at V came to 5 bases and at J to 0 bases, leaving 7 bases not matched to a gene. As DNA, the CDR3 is TGTGCCAGCAGTGCACTAGCGGGGGCCTTCTCTGGGGCCAACGTCCTGACTTTC. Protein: CASSALAGAFSGANVLTF.

CDR3 coding DNA: TGCGCCAGCAGCCCCGGACATATCAGCTCCTACGAGCAGTACTTC. This translates into CASSPGHISSYEQYF. The rearrangement uses TRBV4-3 and TRBJ2-7, with D possibly TRBD1 on 5 matching bases. Germline assignment: CDR1 LGHNA and CDR2 YSLEER. The V end was cut by 4 bases, the J end by 0 bases, with 13 bases between. This CDR3 is 15 amino acids long.

In DNA, the CDR3 is TGCAGTGCTAGTGTTCCAGGGCAAAACACTGAAGCTTTCTTT. Protein product: CSASVPGQNTEAFF. The chain links TRBV20-1 to TRBJ1-1, with a weak D call TRBD1 (5 bases). Trimming removed 3 bases from V and 2 bases from J, with 13 bases in between. The CDR3 length is 14 residues. CDR1 and CDR2 (germline): DFQATT, SNEGSKA (reference sequence).